This T cell receptor (beta chain) was sequenced in a study of T cells in Graves' hyperthyroidism and ophthalmopathy. TCR beta CDR3 region amplification was performed from RNA transcripts. Primed by the HTBI set, a first-round RT-PCR was run on the TCR CDR3. TCRdb reanalysed the multiplex PCR reads using MiXCR and keeps one entry per CDR3 protein. This table holds a few hundred thousand distinct CDR3 sequences, approximately 15% found once. This CDR3 comprises 16 residues. J gave up 0 bases and V 5 bases, and 9 bases lay outside the gene matches. Per the germline V gene, CDR1 is MDHEN and CDR2 is SYDVKM. This clonotype was counted many times.

The TCR originated in a woman between 25 and 40 years old with Graves' hyperthyroidism. The material sequenced was blood. The chain uses TRBV28 and TRBJ2-7, with TRBD1 matching 8 bases. Here the CDR3 DNA reads TGTGCCAGCAGTCCAGGGGGCGGGCACAGCTCCTACGAGCAGTACTTC. As protein: CASSPGGGHSSYEQYF.